Below are 11 T cell receptor beta chains sequenced from a single sample in a study of T-cell reconstitution after alpha-beta-depleted transplantation in children. Construction of the TCRbeta library involved unique molecular identifiers. From the PCR reads, TCRdb called clonotypes with MiXCR, one entry per CDR3 protein. Of approximately 170,000 distinct CDR3 sequences detected, 11% appear once; the ten largest clones hold 13%. The sequencing used PBMCs, collected before TCRalphabeta/CD19-depleted stem cell transplant. The receptors derive from a boy aged 2-15 years with acute myeloid leukemia, due to receive a stem cell transplant.

Points on this clonotype: This sequence may be a read error, since a much larger clone differs from it by one base. Since no conserved phenylalanine or tryptophan closes the CDR3, a read error is the likely cause. The chain combines TRBV5-1 with TRBJ1-6, with D maybe TRBD1 (5 bases). CDR3 length equals 16 residues. The ends were cut back, 7 bases at V and 7 bases at J, with 21 bases in the middle. The germline CDR1 and CDR2 sequences are SGHRS and YFSETQ. For the CDR3, the DNA is TGCGCCAGCCACCTGGAGCCCACAGGCGTGAATTCACCCCTCCACCTT. It is translated as CASHLEPTGVNSPLHL.

This clonotype has at least ten counts. The chain joins TRBV6-6 to TRBJ2-1; D perhaps matches TRBD1 (5 bases). Trimming removed 9 bases from V and 4 bases from J, with 13 bases in between. Germline V gene sequence: CDR1 MNHNY, CDR2 SVGAGI (reference sequence). The CDR3 is 13 amino acids. The CDR3 protein is CARFTRTYNEQFF. The CDR3 DNA is TGTGCCAGATTCACTCGGACATACAATGAGCAGTTCTTC.

Note on this clonotype: A read error may produce the germline difference seen at one junction end. The chain uses TRBV24-1 and TRBJ1-1; D unresolved. The germline CDR1 and CDR2 sequences are KGHDR and SFDVKD. This CDR3 region has 11 residues. The CDR3 region is CATGDSTEAFF. CDR3 bases: TGTGCCACCGGAGACTCGACTGAAGCGTTCTTT.

With respect to this clonotype: A much larger clone differs by one base, so this may be a read error. The V call is TRBV21-1, the J call TRBJ1-2; the listed D gene, TRBD1, was not tested against the DNA. TRBV21-1 is deemed a pseudogene. The CDR3 contains 12 residues. CDR3 bases: TGTGCCACCCTGGACGTCCACTATGGCGACACCTTC. This codes for CATLDVHYGDTF.

This clonotype has ten or more counts. This chain joins TRBV27 and TRBJ2-4, with 7 bases lining up with TRBD2. Germline assignment: CDR1 MNHEY and CDR2 SMNVEV (reference sequence). The CDR3 runs to 14 residues. V was clipped by 4 bases and J by 8 bases; unmatched bases: 8. The CDR3 region has the DNA TGTGCCAGCAGTTACCGCGGGAGTTTGTACATTCAGTACTTC. Translation: CASSYRGSLYIQYF.

J is TRBJ2-1 and V is TRBV7-3, with D possibly being TRBD1 (6 bases). The CDR3 is 14 residues long. Germline V lookup: CDR1 SGHTA, CDR2 FQGTGA. Trimming left V 2 bases short and J 6 bases short, with 11 bases between. This chain's CDR3 is CASSLAGVGNEQFF. In DNA, the CDR3 is TGTGCCAGCAGCTTAGCAGGGGTCGGCAATGAGCAGTTCTTC.

J is TRBJ2-1 and V is TRBV5-1; D call uncertain. Germline CDR1 is SGHRS and CDR2 is YFSETQ. Trimming took off 0 bases at V and 2 bases at J, with 9 bases between the two ends. The CDR3 length is 15 residues. This CDR3 is CASSLAWPTYNEQFF. Written as DNA, the CDR3 is TGCGCCAGCAGCTTGGCCTGGCCGACCTACAATGAGCAGTTCTTC.

This clonotype was recorded many times. The J gene is TRBJ2-5, the V gene TRBV24-1, with TRBD1 matching over 11 bases. The germline CDR1 and CDR2 sequences are KGHDR and SFDVKD. The junction had 5 bases not matched to a gene; V was cut back by 3 bases and J by 3 bases. CDR3 length: 16 amino acids. DNA of the CDR3: TGTGCCACCAGTGATCCCGGGACAGGGGGGAAAGAGACCCAGTACTTC. Protein product: CATSDPGTGGKETQYF.

The rearrangement links TRBV5-8 to TRBJ2-2, with D maybe TRBD1 (6 bases). Trimming cost V 4 bases and J 9 bases, with 16 bases left between them. CDR3 length equals 14 residues. Germline assignment: CDR1 SGHTS and CDR2 YDEGEE. The CDR3 loop reads CASSPGPGAWELFF. In DNA form, the CDR3 reads TGTGCCAGCAGCCCTGGGCCAGGGGCCTGGGAGCTGTTTTTT.

This clonotype was recorded many times. V usage is TRBV5-6 and J usage is TRBJ1-3; unclear D gene. The ends were cut back, 0 bases at V and 0 bases at J, with 7 bases in the middle. The CDR3 contains 15 residues. In germline, CDR1 is SGHDT, CDR2 YYEEEE. This CDR3 reads CASSLVAYSGNTIYF. The CDR3 bases are TGTGCCAGCAGCTTGGTTGCTTACTCTGGAAACACCATATATTTT.

V gene TRBV5-1 combines with J gene TRBJ2-1; the match to TRBD2 covers 7 bases. The length of the CDR3 is 16 residues. After removal of 4 bases from V and 9 bases from J, the junction contained 16 bases not matched to a gene. Germline assignment: CDR1 SGHRS and CDR2 YFSETQ. The CDR3 loop reads CASSPPTSSPGGEQFF. The CDR3 DNA reads as TGCGCCAGCAGCCCTCCGACTAGCTCCCCTGGGGGTGAGCAGTTCTTC.